This TCR beta chain was recorded in a study of Ad26.COV2.S vaccination and SARS-CoV-2 variants. Study-wide background: Once or twice, 56 days apart, Ad26.COV2.S was delivered intramuscularly. Study-wide results and caveats: Reportedly, spike-specific CD8+ and CD4+ T cell responses achieved substantial breadth once vaccination had taken place.

The sample's treatment: approximately 18 received Ad26.COV2.S at low or high dose, single or two shots; roughly 5 received placebo; per-sample allocation not given. Day 63 following the first vaccine or placebo injection was when the samples were taken. As to this clone: Its antigen remains unidentified.

The table came from immunoSEQ multiplex PCR; TCRdb's copy has only in-frame clones and leaves some out. The table lists roughly 270,000 clones, over 75% of them singletons. Germline values: CDR1 SGHNT, CDR2 YYREEE (reference sequence). The CDR3 spans 15 residues. Trimming took 2 bases from V and 1 from J, leaving 10 bases between them. The chain combines TRBV5-4 with TRBJ1-5, with D possibly TRBD1 on 6 matching bases. The sample in question was peripheral blood, obtained in a trial of Ad26.COV2.S vaccine versus placebo. The receptor was derived from a person aged 18-60 years who received the Ad26.COV2.S COVID-19 vaccine or a placebo. DNA of the CDR3: TGTGCCAGCAGCTTCGGGGGGCGGAGCAATCAGCCCCAGCATTTT. Encoded protein: CASSFGGRSNQPQHF.